The TCR beta chain under discussion was sequenced for a study of shared clonotypes between healthy human individuals. About the study: CD4 naive cells filled three plates per donor, CD4 memory three, CD8 naive two and CD8 memory one. General observations from the study: It was observed that roughly 5.5% of naive CD4 clonotypes were shared across several donors.

With respect to this clone: Its antigen is unknown. The same CDR3 also results from other DNA sequences found in this sample.

Assay used: immunoSEQ multiplex PCR; TCRdb lists only in-frame clones, some missing. Here the sample spans approximately 1,000,000 clones, 78% being singletons. What was sequenced was memory CD4+ T cells from PBMCs. As for subset: CD45RA-negative fraction. The sequence was obtained from a man aged 18 to 35 in good health. Some clones in this sample may be carry-over from other donors' samples.

CDR3 amino acids: CASSESLNTEAFF. CDR3 sequence (DNA): TGTGCCAGCAGTGAAAGCCTGAACACTGAAGCTTTCTTT. The J gene is TRBJ1-1, the V gene TRBV6-1, with D unclear. The CDR3 contains 13 residues. V dropped 2 bases and J dropped 0 bases, with 4 bases sitting between them. The germline CDR1 and CDR2 sequences are MNHNS and SASEGT.